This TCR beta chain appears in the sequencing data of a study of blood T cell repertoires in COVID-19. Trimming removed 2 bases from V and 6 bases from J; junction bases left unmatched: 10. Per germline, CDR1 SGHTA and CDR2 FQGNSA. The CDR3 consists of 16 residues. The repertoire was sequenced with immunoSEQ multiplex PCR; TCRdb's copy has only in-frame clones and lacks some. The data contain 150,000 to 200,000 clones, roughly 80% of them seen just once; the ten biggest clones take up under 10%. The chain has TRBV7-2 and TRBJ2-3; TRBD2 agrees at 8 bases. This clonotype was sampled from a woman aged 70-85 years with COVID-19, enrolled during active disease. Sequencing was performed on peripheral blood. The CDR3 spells CASSLRGAGDPDTQYF. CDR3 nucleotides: TGTGCCAGCAGCTTAAGAGGAGCGGGAGACCCTGATACGCAGTATTTT.